A selection of T cell receptor beta chains follows, all from one sample in a study of blood T cell repertoires in COVID-19. The data were produced by immunoSEQ multiplex PCR, yet TCRdb's version contains in-frame clones alone and is incomplete. Here the sample spans around 30,000 clones, more than 80% being singletons. Sequencing was done on a sample of peripheral blood. The receptors stem from a male donor with active COVID-19. Both conserved end residues are part of each CDR3. D genes are given only for firm matches. Clone size is given for some rows only: seen once, a few or many times, or a class if the clone is expanded.

>TRBJ2-7|.|TRBD2|TRBV7-2
CASSLSRTSGRSSYEQYF
TGTGCCAGCAGCTTAAGTCGGACTAGCGGGAGGAGCTCCTACGAGCAGTACTTC
>TRBJ1-1|.|.|TRBV19
CASSPRTGGVYTEAFF
TGTGCCAGTAGCCCTCGAACAGGAGGGGTCTACACTGAAGCTTTCTTT
>TRBJ1-1|once|TRBD1|TRBV7-9
CASSPEGATEAFF
TGTGCCAGCAGCCCAGAGGGGGCCACTGAAGCTTTCTTT
>TRBJ1-5|.|.|TRBV7-2
CASSLVAQLNQPQHF
TGTGCCAGCAGCTTAGTGGCACAGCTCAATCAGCCCCAGCATTTT
>TRBJ2-7|few|.|TRBV5-4
CASSLYRAHEQYF
TGTGCCAGCAGCTTATACAGGGCCCACGAGCAGTACTTC
>TRBJ1-2|.|.|TRBV6-5
CASSFDSLYGYTF
TGTGCCAGCAGTTTCGACAGCCTATATGGCTACACCTTC
>TRBJ2-2|few|TRBD2|TRBV2
CASSDSSGGTGELFF
TGTGCCAGCAGTGACTCTAGCGGCGGGACCGGGGAGCTGTTTTTT
>TRBJ1-4|.|.|TRBV11-3
CASSHRDTLFF
TGTGCCAGCAGCCACCGGGACACACTGTTTTTT
>TRBJ2-5|once|TRBD2|TRBV4-2
CASSQEGTSGGLETQYF
TGTGCCAGCAGCCAAGAGGGGACTAGCGGGGGGTTGGAGACCCAGTACTTC
>TRBJ2-2|.|.|TRBV5-5
CASSSNWGAGELFF
TGTGCCAGCAGCTCGAACTGGGGGGCCGGGGAGCTGTTTTTT
>TRBJ1-1|.|.|TRBV20-1
CSASRGSSNTEAFF
TGCAGTGCTAGTCGGGGATCTAGTAACACTGAAGCTTTCTTT
>TRBJ1-2|.|TRBD1|TRBV6-5
CASSYSTGPYGYTF
TGTGCCAGCAGTTACTCGACAGGGCCTTATGGCTACACCTTC
>TRBJ2-2|.|TRBD1|TRBV6-5
CASRQTGSPGELFF
TGTGCCAGCAGACAGACAGGGTCCCCCGGGGAGCTGTTTTTT
>TRBJ1-5|.|.|TRBV30
CAWSGISRQPQHF
TGTGCCTGGAGTGGAATTTCGCGACAGCCCCAGCATTTT
>TRBJ1-2|few|TRBD1|TRBV7-9
CASSYPDRVYGYTF
TGTGCCAGCAGCTACCCTGACAGGGTCTATGGCTACACCTTC
>TRBJ1-1|.|.|TRBV18
CASSPDMNTEAFF
TGTGCCAGCTCACCAGACATGAACACTGAAGCTTTCTTT
>TRBJ2-7|.|.|TRBV9
CASSVDARSEQYF
TGTGCCAGCAGCGTAGATGCGAGGAGCGAGCAGTACTTC
>TRBJ2-1|.|TRBD1|TRBV7-9
CASSLGTVNNEQFF
TGTGCCAGCAGCCTAGGGACAGTTAACAATGAGCAGTTCTTC
>TRBJ2-5|once|.|TRBV9
CASSVGGLQTGTQYF
TGTGCCAGCAGCGTAGGCGGGTTACAAACGGGGACCCAGTACTTC
>TRBJ1-6|.|.|TRBV19
CASSILGGTNSPLHF
TGTGCCAGTAGTATATTAGGAGGGACGAATTCACCCCTCCACTTT
>TRBJ2-7|.|.|TRBV18
CASSPPKTGLRSYEQYF
TGTGCCAGCTCACCACCAAAGACAGGCCTGAGGTCCTACGAGCAGTACTTC
>TRBJ2-2|.|.|TRBV4-2
CASSQGGGPTGELFF
TGTGCCAGCAGCCAAGGTGGAGGCCCCACCGGGGAGCTGTTTTTT
>TRBJ2-7|.|TRBD2|TRBV9
CASSSGLAVYEQYF
TGTGCCAGCAGCTCGGGACTAGCGGTATACGAGCAGTACTTC
>TRBJ1-2|.|.|TRBV11-1
CASSPGHTSGGYTF
TGTGCCAGCAGCCCGGGACATACCTCCGGGGGCTACACCTTC
>TRBJ1-6|.|.|TRBV7-8
CASSFRQGLDSPLHF
TGTGCCAGCAGCTTTCGTCAGGGACTCGATTCACCCCTCCACTTT
>TRBJ1-5|.|.|TRBV19
CASSTPLGSGNQPQHF
TGTGCCAGTAGTACCCCCCTAGGATCGGGCAATCAGCCCCAGCATTTT
>TRBJ2-4|.|TRBD1|TRBV11-2
CASSLGTGGASAKNIQYF
TGTGCCAGCAGCTTAGGGACAGGGGGGGCTTCGGCCAAAAACATTCAGTACTTC
>TRBJ2-3|few|.|TRBV6-2/TRBV6-3
CASSYSYSTDTQYF
TGTGCCAGCAGTTACTCGTATAGCACAGATACGCAGTATTTT
>TRBJ1-6|.|.|TRBV6-5
CASSYRLRGNNSPLHF
TGTGCCAGCAGCTACAGGCTACGGGGGAATAATTCACCCCTCCACTTT
>TRBJ2-7|.|TRBD2|TRBV19
CASSIGALAGDSYEQYF
TGTGCCAGTAGTATTGGGGCGCTAGCGGGGGACTCCTACGAGCAGTACTTC
>TRBJ2-7|.|TRBD2|TRBV4-3
CASSPGVAGGHYEQYF
TGCGCCAGCAGCCCCGGGGTAGCGGGGGGCCACTACGAGCAGTACTTC
>TRBJ1-4|.|TRBD1|TRBV7-2
CASSFQGAREKLFF
TGTGCCAGCAGCTTTCAGGGGGCTAGGGAAAAACTGTTTTTT
>TRBJ1-6|.|.|TRBV4-2
CASSQDFASSYNSPLHF
TGTGCCAGCAGCCAAGATTTTGCGAGTTCCTATAATTCACCCCTCCACTTT
>TRBJ1-2|.|.|TRBV4-1
CASRNLGTRLGYTF
TGCGCCAGCAGAAACCTAGGGACTAGACTTGGCTACACCTTC
>TRBJ2-5|.|TRBD1|TRBV5-1
CASSVQGVEQETQYF
TGCGCCAGCAGCGTACAGGGGGTTGAACAAGAGACCCAGTACTTC
>TRBJ1-2|.|.|TRBV7-9
CASSLETGTLNFGYTF
TGTGCCAGCAGCCTAGAAACCGGGACATTAAATTTCGGCTACACCTTC
>TRBJ2-7|once|TRBD1|TRBV28
CASSFPGTGLQYF
TGTGCCAGCAGTTTTCCCGGGACAGGGTTACAGTACTTC
>TRBJ1-1|.|.|TRBV7-9
CASRFYRDTRNTEAFF
TGTGCCAGCAGGTTTTACCGGGACACTAGGAACACTGAAGCTTTCTTT
>TRBJ1-4|once|TRBD1|TRBV7-2
CASSLRTGYEGKLFF
TGTGCCAGCAGCTTACGGACAGGGTATGAGGGAAAACTGTTTTTT
>TRBJ2-5|.|TRBD2|TRBV7-9
CASSLRQAGGQETQYF
TGTGCCAGCAGCCTTAGACAGGCGGGGGGTCAAGAGACCCAGTACTTC
>TRBJ1-6|once|.|TRBV15
CATSRDRGSGRRYNSPLHF
TGTGCCACCAGCAGAGATCGTGGATCGGGTCGGAGATATAATTCACCCCTCCACTTT
>TRBJ2-3|.|.|TRBV4-3
CASSLGGPSTDTQYF
TGCGCCAGCAGCCTTGGAGGACCTAGCACAGATACGCAGTATTTT
>TRBJ1-2|.|TRBD1|TRBV3-1/TRBV3-2
CASSLTGSGYTF
TGTGCCAGCAGCCTGACAGGGAGTGGCTACACCTTC
>TRBJ2-6|.|TRBD1|TRBV5-1
CASSLTRQGALTSGANVLTF
TGCGCCAGCAGCTTGACGAGACAGGGGGCGCTTACTTCTGGGGCCAACGTCCTGACTTTC
>TRBJ2-5|.|.|TRBV18
CASSRPGLPAAQETQYF
TGTGCCAGCTCGCGACCCGGACTCCCCGCCGCCCAAGAGACCCAGTACTTC
>TRBJ2-3|.|.|TRBV5-4
CASSLTSPTDTQYF
TGTGCCAGCAGCCTGACTTCTCCCACAGATACGCAGTATTTT
>TRBJ1-5|.|.|TRBV4-2
CASSQAAGDQPQHF
TGTGCCAGCAGCCAGGCGGCGGGGGATCAGCCCCAGCATTTT
>TRBJ1-2|.|TRBD1|TRBV11-3
CASSLTGTQGYGYTF
TGTGCCAGCAGCCTAACCGGGACACAGGGGTATGGCTACACCTTC
>TRBJ2-1|.|TRBD2|TRBV7-2
CASSGTSGYNEQFF
TGTGCCAGCAGCGGGACTAGCGGATACAATGAGCAGTTCTTC
>TRBJ2-7|.|TRBD1|TRBV6-5
CASRKGTGMSYEQYF
TGTGCCAGCAGAAAAGGGACAGGGATGTCCTACGAGCAGTACTTC
>TRBJ1-5|once|TRBD1|TRBV6-5
CASRGQGFSNQPQHF
TGTGCCAGCAGGGGACAGGGGTTTAGCAATCAGCCCCAGCATTTT
>TRBJ1-5|.|.|TRBV6-1
CASSEWGHQHF
TGTGCCAGCAGTGAATGGGGCCACCAGCATTTT
>TRBJ2-3|.|TRBD2|TRBV18
CASSQLAGYGDTQYF
TGTGCCAGCTCACAACTAGCGGGGTACGGTGATACGCAGTATTTT
>TRBJ2-1|.|TRBD2|TRBV6-4
CATRRTSGGYNEQFF
TGTGCCACCAGAAGGACTAGCGGGGGGTACAATGAGCAGTTCTTC
>TRBJ1-1|.|TRBD1|TRBV3-1/TRBV3-2
CASSGQGNTEAFF
TGTGCCAGCAGCGGACAGGGCAACACTGAAGCTTTCTTT
>TRBJ1-6|.|.|TRBV3-1/TRBV3-2
CASSQPQGSSPLHF
TGTGCCAGCAGCCAACCCCAGGGAAGTTCACCCCTCCACTTT
>TRBJ1-3|.|.|TRBV4-2
CASSQEAGRNSGNTIYF
TGTGCCAGCAGCCAGGAGGCAGGACGAAACTCTGGAAACACCATATATTTT
>TRBJ1-1|.|.|TRBV3-1/TRBV3-2
CASSQAGGTEAFF
TGTGCCAGCAGCCAAGCGGGGGGCACTGAAGCTTTCTTT
>TRBJ2-2|.|TRBD2|TRBV11-2
CASSPRPRGDTGELFF
TGTGCCAGCAGCCCCCGCCCCCGGGGGGACACCGGGGAGCTGTTTTTT
>TRBJ2-3|.|.|TRBV19
CASSIGGSHGADTQYF
TGTGCCAGTAGTATAGGGGGCAGCCATGGCGCAGATACGCAGTATTTT